The 31 T cell receptor beta chains reported below all come from one sample, sequenced in a study of T cell responses to AZD1222 COVID-19 vaccine. Assay used: immunoSEQ multiplex PCR; TCRdb lists only in-frame clones, some missing. Altogether some 96,000 clones are present, 92% being singletons, with the ten largest covering around 1.7%. The sample was peripheral blood, taken on day 0 of AZD1222 vaccination. These receptors came from an adult in good health.

The genes are TRBV18 and TRBJ2-1; unclear D gene. Trimming removed 2 bases at V and 4 bases at J, with 12 bases between. Germline V gene data show CDR1 as KGHSH and CDR2 as LQKENI. This CDR3 has 15 residues. The CDR3 here is CASSPGSGEYNEQFF. CDR3 nucleotide sequence: TGTGCCAGCTCACCAGGGTCTGGGGAATACAATGAGCAGTTCTTC. Looking up the rest from reference TRBV18 and TRBJ2-1 gives the full variable domain: NAGVMQNPRHLVRRRGQEARLRCSPMKGHSHVYWYRQLPEEGLKFMVYLQKENIIDESGMPKERFSAEFPKEGPSILRIQQVVRGDSAAYFCASSPGSGEYNEQFFGPGTRLTVL.

The chain links TRBV7-3 to TRBJ2-1; TRBD2 agrees at 14 bases. Germline assignment: CDR1 SGHTA and CDR2 FQGTGA. The V gene end was trimmed by 5 bases and the J gene end by 5 bases; junction bases not matched to a gene: 8. The CDR3 runs 17 residues. The CDR3 DNA reads as TGTGCCAGCAGCCCGGGGGGGACTAGCGGGAGACACAATGAGCAGTTCTTC. It codes for CASSPGGTSGRHNEQFF.

The V call is TRBV7-9, the J call TRBJ1-6; D gene ambiguous. V lost 5 bases, J lost 0 bases, and 11 bases lay in between. This CDR3 region has 16 residues. Germline CDR1 SEHNR, CDR2 FQNEAQ (reference sequence). CDR3 region: CASSPSASSYNSPLHF. DNA of the CDR3: TGTGCCAGCAGCCCCTCCGCGAGCTCCTATAATTCACCCCTCCACTTT.

The rearrangement links TRBV19 to TRBJ2-3; TRBD2 matches at 9 bases. Per germline, CDR1 LNHDA and CDR2 SQIVND (reference sequence). V lost 1 base to trimming and J lost 0 bases; unmatched junction nucleotides: 11. The CDR3 has 19 amino acids. The CDR3 region is CASSIGSSAGGSSTDTQYF. The CDR3 nucleotides are TGTGCCAGTAGTATAGGTAGTTCAGCGGGAGGAAGTAGCACAGATACGCAGTATTTT.

CDR3 loop: CASSSGLAGLPYEQYF. The CDR3 bases are TGTGCCAGCAGCTCCGGACTAGCGGGCCTCCCCTACGAGCAGTACTTC. The chain uses TRBV7-2 and TRBJ2-7; 11 bases match TRBD2. J lost 2 bases, V lost 4 bases, and 7 bases had no gene match. CDR1 and CDR2 (germline): SGHTA, FQGNSA. The CDR3 contains 16 residues.

This clone was seen only once. The chain combines TRBV2 with TRBJ1-6; unclear D gene. Trimming took 6 bases from V and 4 from J, leaving 7 bases between them. The CDR3 extends over 13 amino acids. Per germline, CDR1 SNHLY and CDR2 FYNNEI. The CDR3 is CASRRPYNSPLHF. The CDR3 DNA follows: TGTGCCAGCAGGCGGCCTTATAATTCACCCCTCCACTTT. Combining the CDR3 with reference TRBV2 and TRBJ1-6 gives the whole variable domain EPEVTQTPSHQVTQMGQEVILRCVPISNHLYFYWYRQILGQKVEFLVSFYNNEISEKSEIFDDQFSVERPDGSNFTLKIRSTKLEDSAMYFCASRRPYNSPLHFGNGTRLTVT.

The chain has TRBV29-1 and TRBJ1-2, with D unresolved. This CDR3 contains 14 residues. V was shortened by 2 bases and J by 4 bases, with 14 bases between the two germline ends. Looked up from germline, CDR1 is SQVTM and CDR2 is ANQGSEA. The CDR3 spells CSVERGWNFYGYTF. Written as DNA, the CDR3 is TGCAGCGTTGAACGGGGTTGGAACTTCTATGGCTACACCTTC.

This chain links TRBV21-1 with TRBJ1-3. TRBV21-1 is marked as a pseudogene. The CDR3 has 23 residues. In DNA form, the CDR3 reads TGTGCCAGCGGGGGGGCTCGCAGAGTTTCTCTGGAAACTCAACGAAACTCTGGAAACACCATATATTTT. Protein: CASGGARRVSLETQRNSGNTIYF.

This chain connects TRBV2 to TRBJ2-2; 10 bases fit TRBD2. V shed 4 bases and J 5 bases; nucleotides not matched to a gene: 7. CDR1 and CDR2 from the germline V gene are SNHLY and FYNNEI. CDR3 length equals 16 residues. The CDR3 region has the DNA TGTGCCAGCAGTGGAGCACTAGCGGGACGGACCGGGGAGCTGTTTTTT. It translates to CASSGALAGRTGELFF.

Note on this clone: Mismatch with germline at one junction end may stem from a read error. The chain employs TRBV19 and TRBJ1-5; 11 bases line up with TRBD1. Germline V CDR1 and CDR2: LNHDA, SQIVND (reference sequence). This CDR3 has 15 residues. CDR3 nucleotides: TGTGCCAATAGTATAGGACAGGGGGCCGGACAGCCCCAGCATTTT. Amino acid sequence: CANSIGQGAGQPQHF.

CDR3 nucleotide sequence: TGTGCCAGAAACGGTCTGGGGTCCGAGCAGTACTTC. Protein product: CARNGLGSEQYF. This chain links TRBV2 with TRBJ2-7; no reliable D call. From germline, CDR1 is SNHLY and CDR2 FYNNEI. This CDR3 spans 12 amino acids. Trimming removed 9 bases from V and 6 bases from J, with 15 bases in between. Full variable domain (rest looked up from reference TRBV2 and TRBJ2-7): EPEVTQTPSHQVTQMGQEVILRCVPISNHLYFYWYRQILGQKVEFLVSFYNNEISEKSEIFDDQFSVERPDGSNFTLKIRSTKLEDSAMYFCARNGLGSEQYFGPGTRLTVT.

The J gene is TRBJ1-3, the V gene TRBV9; D possibly corresponds to TRBD1 (6 bases). Germline V gives CDR1 SGDLS, CDR2 YYNGEE. The CDR3 loop spans 15 amino acids. The V and J ends lost 4 bases and 0 bases respectively, with 11 bases between them. As DNA, the CDR3 is TGTGCCAGCAGCTTCGGACAGAGCTCTGGAAACACCATATATTTT. The encoded protein is CASSFGQSSGNTIYF.

J is TRBJ1-1 and V is TRBV5-4; D call uncertain. V dropped 4 bases and J dropped 10 bases, with 17 bases sitting between them. Germline CDR1 SGHNT, CDR2 YYREEE (reference sequence). This CDR3 comprises 13 residues. The CDR3 DNA reads TGTGCCAGCAGCCCTGTCCCCCCGACTCGAGCTTTCTTT. Translation: CASSPVPPTRAFF.

This chain uses TRBV3-1 (or the pseudogene TRBV3-2) with TRBJ2-5, with 9 bases that match TRBD2. Trimming cost V 5 bases and J 3 bases; bases outside gene matches: 4. The CDR3 totals 14 residues. Per the germline V gene, CDR1 is LGHDT and CDR2 is YNNKEL (reference sequence). The CDR3 loop is CASSEIAGEETQYF. The CDR3 DNA follows: TGTGCCAGCAGCGAGATAGCGGGAGAAGAGACCCAGTACTTC.

The chain joins TRBV18 to TRBJ1-3, with D unclear. Germline V gives CDR1 KGHSH, CDR2 LQKENI. This CDR3 contains 17 residues. Trimming stripped 1 base from V and 0 bases from J, with 13 bases between. For the CDR3, the DNA is TGTGCCAGCTCACCACGCACTGGGGTGGCCTCTGGAAACACCATATATTTT. Translating it yields CASSPRTGVASGNTIYF.

The chain is built from TRBV27 and TRBJ2-7; D is ambiguous. V lost 2 bases to trimming and J lost 2 bases, with 13 bases between them. The CDR3 totals 15 residues. Germline CDR1 reads MNHEY; CDR2 reads SMNVEV (reference sequence). The chain's CDR3 is CASSLSPRSTYEQYF. CDR3 in DNA: TGTGCCAGCAGTTTAAGTCCTAGGAGCACCTACGAGCAGTACTTC.

The CDR3 is CASSTGQGTYEQYF. The CDR3, as DNA: TGTGCCAGCAGTACAGGACAGGGTACCTACGAGCAGTACTTC. J is TRBJ2-7 and V is TRBV6-6, with TRBD1 matching over 8 bases. The CDR3 spans 14 residues. In germline, CDR1 is MNHNY, CDR2 SVGAGI (reference sequence). Losses at the gene ends were 5 bases for V and 2 bases for J; bases not matched to a gene: 5.

This chain connects TRBV6-6 to TRBJ2-7; D might be TRBD2 (6 bases). Germline V gene sequence: CDR1 MNHNY, CDR2 SVGAGI (reference sequence). The CDR3 loop spans 15 amino acids. The germline V and J ends were trimmed by 6 bases and 10 bases, with 25 bases remaining between them. CDR3 coding DNA: TGTGCCAGCAGGGGACTGGGGCTGCGGGTGGGGTACCAGTACTTC. Translated: CASRGLGLRVGYQYF.

The genes are TRBV2 and TRBJ2-1, with 7 bases identical to TRBD1. V was pared by 6 bases and J by 4 bases, with 9 bases of the junction left unmatched. This CDR3 region has 15 residues. Per germline, CDR1 SNHLY and CDR2 FYNNEI. CDR3: CASSSRQGLYNEQFF. The CDR3 DNA follows: TGTGCCAGCAGCTCTCGACAGGGCCTATACAATGAGCAGTTCTTC.

This chain links TRBV19 with TRBJ1-5; D is perhaps TRBD1 (5 bases). The V and J ends lost 7 bases and 4 bases respectively, with 14 bases between them. CDR1 and CDR2 from the germline V gene are LNHDA and SQIVND (reference sequence). The length of the CDR3 is 14 residues. As DNA, the CDR3 is TGTGCCAGTACGCAAGGGGCTCCTAATCAGCCCCAGCATTTT. Translating it yields CASTQGAPNQPQHF.

This chain connects TRBV3-1 (or the pseudogene TRBV3-2) to TRBJ2-7; 12 nucleotides match TRBD2. The CDR3 has 17 amino acids. Germline lookup yields CDR1 LGHDT and CDR2 YNNKEL (reference sequence). The J segment lost 7 bases and the V segment lost 4 bases, leaving 14 bases of the junction unmatched. The CDR3 coding sequence is TGTGCCAGCAGCCTTGGACTAGCGGGACCTGTTCTTGGGGAGCAGTACTTC. This sequence encodes CASSLGLAGPVLGEQYF.

The V call is TRBV5-1, the J call TRBJ1-1; D call uncertain. Between the trimmed V and J ends, which lost 4 bases and 5 bases, there was a span of 18 bases. The CDR3 spans 15 residues. CDR1 SGHRS and CDR2 YFSETQ come from the germline V gene. CDR3 nucleotides: TGCGCCAGCAGCCCCCGGACTCATCAAGGGACTGAAGCTTTCTTT. Its translation is CASSPRTHQGTEAFF.

The V and J genes are TRBV7-2 and TRBJ1-4; D gene unclear. Germline V gene sequence: CDR1 SGHTA, CDR2 FQGNSA. The CDR3 covers 14 residues. V lost 3 bases to trimming and J lost 7 bases, with 12 bases between them. CDR3 region: CASSLGVGREKLFF. Here the CDR3 DNA reads TGTGCCAGCAGCTTGGGTGTAGGGCGTGAAAAACTGTTTTTT. The entire variable domain, with the rest obtained from reference TRBV7-2 and TRBJ1-4, is as follows: GAGVSQSPSNKVTEKGKDVELRCDPISGHTALYWYRQSLGQGLEFLIYFQGNSAPDKSGLPSDRFSAERTGGSVSTLTIQRTQQEDSAVYLCASSLGVGREKLFFGSGTQLSVL.

V and J are TRBV30 and TRBJ2-7; D ambiguous. With 2 bases removed from V and 2 bases from J, the gap between germline ends came to 16 bases. The CDR3 is made up of 15 amino acids. Germline V gives CDR1 GTSNPN, CDR2 SVGIG (reference sequence). The CDR3 DNA reads as TGTGCCTGGAGTAGCGATAAGGGCGCTCCCTACGAGCAGTACTTC. Translating it yields CAWSSDKGAPYEQYF.

J is TRBJ2-6 and V is TRBV4-2, with D possibly TRBD1 on 5 matching bases. CDR1 is LGHNA, CDR2 YNFKEQ, per germline. V shed 3 bases and J shed 0 bases, with 15 bases lying between them. The CDR3 consists of 18 residues. In nucleotides, the CDR3 is TGTGCCAGCAGCCACTCCAGGGTTGGCATCTCTGGGGCCAACGTCCTGACTTTC. Translation: CASSHSRVGISGANVLTF.

CDR3 sequence reads: CASSLERMNTEAFF. The CDR3 region has the DNA TGTGCCAGCAGCTTAGAAAGGATGAACACTGAAGCTTTCTTT. This chain uses TRBV11-2 with TRBJ1-1; D unresolved. Trimming left V 0 bases short and J 0 bases short, with 5 bases between. Germline V gene data show CDR1 as SGHAT and CDR2 as FQNNGV. The CDR3 totals 14 residues.

The chain recombines TRBV7-3 with TRBJ2-2; unclear D gene. CDR1 and CDR2 (germline): SGHTA, FQGTGA. Between the trimmed V and J ends, which lost 1 base and 5 bases, there was a span of 5 bases. This CDR3 is built from 13 residues. The CDR3 sequence: CASSLSLTGELFF. CDR3 nucleotide sequence: TGTGCCAGCAGCTTAAGTTTAACCGGGGAGCTGTTTTTT.

The chain recombines TRBV28 with TRBJ2-1, with D possibly being TRBD2 (6 bases). CDR3 length: 16 residues. Trimming pared 2 bases from V and 7 bases from J, leaving 18 bases between. Germline-derived CDR1 and CDR2 are MDHEN and SYDVKM. The CDR3 DNA reads as TGTGCCAGCAGTTTACGTGGGAGGAAGTCCGAGAATGAGCAGTTCTTC. Residues: CASSLRGRKSENEQFF.

The rearrangement links TRBV28 to TRBJ2-1; D unresolved. In germline, CDR1 is MDHEN, CDR2 SYDVKM. V shed 5 bases and J shed 0 bases, with 11 bases lying between them. This CDR3 comprises 15 residues. The CDR3 nucleotides read TGTGCCAGCAGTCCTTGGGATAGCTCCTACAATGAGCAGTTCTTC. It yields the protein CASSPWDSSYNEQFF.

The J gene is TRBJ2-5, the V gene TRBV7-2, with 8 bases identical to TRBD2. Looked up from germline, CDR1 is SGHTA and CDR2 is FQGNSA. The CDR3 totals 15 residues. J was trimmed by 5 bases and V by 5 bases; bases with no gene match: 10. The CDR3 DNA reads as TGTGCCAGCAGCCAACAAGCGGGAGCAGATGAGACCCAGTACTTC. It translates to CASSQQAGADETQYF.

The gene calls are TRBV28 and TRBJ2-7, with D unresolved. With 5 bases removed from V and 6 bases from J, the gap between germline ends came to 8 bases. The germline CDR1 and CDR2 sequences are MDHEN and SYDVKM. CDR3 length equals 11 residues. Written as DNA, the CDR3 is TGTGCCAGCAGTCTGGAGCTCGAGCAGTACTTC. It specifies CASSLELEQYF.